This T cell receptor beta chain came from a study of CD8 T cells in ankylosing spondylitis. Overall study findings and caveats: Ankylosing spondylitis blood appeared to be characterized by a TCR beta motif of 8 or 9 highly homologous variants. Matched ankylosing spondylitis synovial fluid reportedly contained a significantly enriched population of disease-linked clones. In the blood and synovial fluid of reactive arthritis, some motif variants had been previously reported. Clones that were linked to disease were CD8+ and were relatively rare in peripheral blood.

This CDR3 spans 15 amino acids. Germline CDR1 WSHSY, CDR2 SAAADI. The V gene end was trimmed by 6 bases and the J gene end by 5 bases; junction bases not matched to a gene: 12. To note about this clonotype: The antigen is unknown.

Quantitative barcoded 5'-RACE was used to prepare TCR beta libraries. MiXCR was run by TCRdb on the 5' RACE reads, yielding one entry per CDR3 protein. Here the sample spans about 210,000 distinct CDR3 sequences, about 7.3% being singletons. J is TRBJ2-7 and V is TRBV10-2, with 8 bases fitting TRBD1. The clonotype originates from a male donor with ankylosing spondylitis. The sample comprised blood, either unsorted or a sorted T cell fraction (not recorded which). The CDR3 region has the DNA TGCGCCAGCAGGCCTCCAGGGGGCAATTTTGACGAGCAGTACTTC. Protein: CASRPPGGNFDEQYF.